The clone carrying this T cell receptor (beta chain) was detected only a few times. What it binds is not known. With listed TCR primers and previously described methods, bulk TCR libraries were prepared. TCRdb independently ran MiXCR on the PCR reads; one entry per CDR3 protein. Of 550,000 to 750,000 distinct CDR3 sequences listed, 20% are singletons. CD8+CD4-CCR7+CD45RA+ cells were sorted as naive CD8 T cells. These data originate in a study of molecular identifiers for immune sequencing clone quantification. Study outcomes and limitations: Highly expanded clone sizes could be underestimated through barcode sharing by identical TCR molecules. Over 99% of effector molecules, but under 1% in naive cells, were held by clones with more than 20 RNA copies.

The CDR3 runs 15 residues. The J segment lost 8 bases and the V segment lost 3 bases, leaving 9 bases of the junction unmatched. The J gene is TRBJ2-1, the V gene TRBV12-3 or TRBV12-4, with 8 positions matching TRBD2. Sequencing was carried out using naive CD8+ T cells from blood, with Jurkat cell RNA spiked in. Subset given: FACS-sorted CD8+CD4-CCR7+CD45RA+ naive T cells. The TCR was taken from a human donor in good health. Some libraries in this study had Jurkat cell RNA spiked in. The CDR3 protein is CASSFDGGGVYEQFF. DNA for the CDR3: TGTGCCAGCAGTTTTGACGGGGGGGGTGTCTATGAGCAGTTCTTC.